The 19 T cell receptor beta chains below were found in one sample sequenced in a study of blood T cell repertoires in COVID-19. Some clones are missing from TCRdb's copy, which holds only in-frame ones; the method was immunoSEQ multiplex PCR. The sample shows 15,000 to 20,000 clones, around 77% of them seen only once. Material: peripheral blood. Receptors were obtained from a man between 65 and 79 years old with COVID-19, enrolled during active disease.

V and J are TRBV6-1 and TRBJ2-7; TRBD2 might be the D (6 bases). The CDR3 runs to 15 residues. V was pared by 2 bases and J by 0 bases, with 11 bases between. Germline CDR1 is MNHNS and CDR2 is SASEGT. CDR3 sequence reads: CASSESAGSSYEQYF. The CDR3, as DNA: TGTGCCAGCAGTGAATCCGCGGGGAGCTCCTACGAGCAGTACTTC.

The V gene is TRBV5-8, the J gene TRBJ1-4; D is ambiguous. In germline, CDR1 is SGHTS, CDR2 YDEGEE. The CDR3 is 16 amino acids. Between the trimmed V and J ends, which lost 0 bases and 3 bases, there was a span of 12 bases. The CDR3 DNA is TGTGCCAGCAGCTTGGAAGGGAGAGGAGCTAATGAAAAACTGTTTTTT. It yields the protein CASSLEGRGANEKLFF.

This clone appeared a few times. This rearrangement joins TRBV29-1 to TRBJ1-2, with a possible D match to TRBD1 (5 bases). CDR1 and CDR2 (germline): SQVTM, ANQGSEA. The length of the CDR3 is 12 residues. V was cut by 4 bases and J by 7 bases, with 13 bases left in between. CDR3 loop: CSVAEGVVGYTF. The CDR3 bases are TGCAGCGTTGCTGAAGGGGTTGTTGGCTACACCTTC.

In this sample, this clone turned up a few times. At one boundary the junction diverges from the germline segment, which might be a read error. DNA of the CDR3: TGTGCTAGCAGCGTCGGGACTAGCATGATGAATGAGCAGTTCTTC. Residues: CASSVGTSMMNEQFF. V and J are TRBV7-7 and TRBJ2-1, with 9 bases lining up with TRBD2. The V gene's germline CDR1 is SSHAT and CDR2 FNYEAQ (reference sequence). The CDR3 contains 15 residues.

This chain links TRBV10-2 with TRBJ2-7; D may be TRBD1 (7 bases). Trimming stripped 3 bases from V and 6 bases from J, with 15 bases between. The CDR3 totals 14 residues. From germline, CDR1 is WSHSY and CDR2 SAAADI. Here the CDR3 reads CASSDLTGRSEQYF. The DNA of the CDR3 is TGCGCCAGCAGTGATTTGACAGGGAGGAGCGAGCAGTACTTC.

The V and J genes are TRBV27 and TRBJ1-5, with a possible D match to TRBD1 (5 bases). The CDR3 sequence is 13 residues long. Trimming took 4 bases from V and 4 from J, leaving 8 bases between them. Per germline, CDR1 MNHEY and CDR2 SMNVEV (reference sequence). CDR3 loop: CASSSGGNQPQHF. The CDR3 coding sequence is TGTGCCAGCAGTTCGGGGGGAAATCAGCCCCAGCATTTT.

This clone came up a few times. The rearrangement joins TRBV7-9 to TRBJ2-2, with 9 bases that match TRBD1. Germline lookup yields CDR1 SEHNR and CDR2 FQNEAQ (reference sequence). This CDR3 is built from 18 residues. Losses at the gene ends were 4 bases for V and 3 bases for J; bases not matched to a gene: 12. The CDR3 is CASSYLMTGGWYTGELFF. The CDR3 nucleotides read TGTGCCAGCAGCTACCTAATGACAGGGGGTTGGTACACCGGGGAGCTGTTTTTT.

The CDR3 loop reads CATSPALAGGKETQYF. DNA of the CDR3: TGTGCCACCAGCCCCGCACTGGCGGGAGGAAAAGAGACCCAGTACTTC. The chain has TRBV15 and TRBJ2-5; TRBD2 matches at 8 bases. Per germline, CDR1 LNHNV and CDR2 YYDKDF (reference sequence). The V segment lost 5 bases and the J segment 3 bases; nucleotides outside the gene matches: 11. CDR3 length equals 16 residues.

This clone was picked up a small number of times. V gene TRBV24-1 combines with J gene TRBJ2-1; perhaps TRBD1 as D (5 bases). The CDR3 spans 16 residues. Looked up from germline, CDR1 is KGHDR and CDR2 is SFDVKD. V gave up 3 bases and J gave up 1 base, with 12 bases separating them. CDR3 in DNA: TGTGCCACCAGTGATCCCAGGGCAGATTCCTACAATGAGCAGTTCTTC. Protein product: CATSDPRADSYNEQFF.

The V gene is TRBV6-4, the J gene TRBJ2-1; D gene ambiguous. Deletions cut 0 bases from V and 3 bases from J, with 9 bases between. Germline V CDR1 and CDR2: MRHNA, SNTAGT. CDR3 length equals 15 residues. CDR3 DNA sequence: TGTGCCAGCAGTGACTCGGGCGCCCACTACAATGAGCAGTTCTTC. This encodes CASSDSGAHYNEQFF.

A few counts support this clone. The CDR3 protein is CASSLTGGLTIYF. CDR3 DNA: TGTGCCAGCAGTTTAACAGGGGGTTTGACCATATATTTT. J is TRBJ1-3 and V is TRBV12-3 or TRBV12-4; 8 bases agree with TRBD1. CDR3 size: 13 residues. The trim removed 2 bases at V and 10 bases at J, leaving 4 bases unmatched.

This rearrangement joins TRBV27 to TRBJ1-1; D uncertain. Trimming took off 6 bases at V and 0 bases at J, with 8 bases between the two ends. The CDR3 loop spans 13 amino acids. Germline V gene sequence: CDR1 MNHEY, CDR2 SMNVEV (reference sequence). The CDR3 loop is CASSPQVNTEAFF. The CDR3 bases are TGTGCCAGCAGCCCCCAGGTGAACACTGAAGCTTTCTTT.

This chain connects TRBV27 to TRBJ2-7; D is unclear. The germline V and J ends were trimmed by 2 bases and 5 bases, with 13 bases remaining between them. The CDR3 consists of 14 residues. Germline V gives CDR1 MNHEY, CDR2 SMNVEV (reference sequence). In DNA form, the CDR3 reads TGTGCCAGCAGTTTAACCCCGGTGGGCAACGAGCAGTACTTC. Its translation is CASSLTPVGNEQYF.

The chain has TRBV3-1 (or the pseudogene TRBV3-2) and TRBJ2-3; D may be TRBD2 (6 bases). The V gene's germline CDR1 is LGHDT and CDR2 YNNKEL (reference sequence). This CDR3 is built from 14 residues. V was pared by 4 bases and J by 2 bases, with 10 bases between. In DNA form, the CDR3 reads TGTGCCAGCAGCCGCGGGGCTTTCACAGATACGCAGTATTTT. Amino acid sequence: CASSRGAFTDTQYF.

Here the CDR3 DNA reads TGCAGCGTTCTCGCCGGGGAGTACAATGAGCAGTTCTTC. This gives the protein CSVLAGEYNEQFF. This chain uses TRBV29-1 with TRBJ2-1; weak D call: TRBD2 (5 bases). The length of the CDR3 is 13 residues. V lost 5 bases, J lost 4 bases, and 12 bases lay in between. Looked up from germline, CDR1 is SQVTM and CDR2 is ANQGSEA.

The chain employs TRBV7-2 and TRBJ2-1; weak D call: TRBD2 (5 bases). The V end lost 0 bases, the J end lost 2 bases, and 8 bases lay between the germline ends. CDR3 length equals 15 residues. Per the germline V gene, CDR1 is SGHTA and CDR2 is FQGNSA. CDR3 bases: TGTGCCAGCAGCTTAGCCGGGGTGGCCTACAATGAGCAGTTCTTC. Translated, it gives CASSLAGVAYNEQFF.

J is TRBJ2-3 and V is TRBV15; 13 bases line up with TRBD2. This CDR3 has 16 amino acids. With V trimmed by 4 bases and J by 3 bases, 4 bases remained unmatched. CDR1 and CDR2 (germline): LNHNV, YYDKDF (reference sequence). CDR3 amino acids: CATSTTSGGFTDTQYF. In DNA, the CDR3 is TGTGCCACCAGCACGACTAGCGGGGGGTTTACAGATACGCAGTATTTT.

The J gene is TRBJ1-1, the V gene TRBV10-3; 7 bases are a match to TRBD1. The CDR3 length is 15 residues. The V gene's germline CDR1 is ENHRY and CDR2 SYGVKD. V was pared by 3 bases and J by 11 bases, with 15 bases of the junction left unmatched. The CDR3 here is CAISDLDRDLLGAFF. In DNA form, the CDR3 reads TGTGCCATCAGTGACCTCGACAGGGATTTGCTCGGGGCTTTCTTT.

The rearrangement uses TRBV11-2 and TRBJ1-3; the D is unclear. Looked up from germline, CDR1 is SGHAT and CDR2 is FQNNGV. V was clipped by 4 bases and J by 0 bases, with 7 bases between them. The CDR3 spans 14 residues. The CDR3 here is CASSSITSGNTIYF. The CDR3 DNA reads TGTGCCAGCAGCTCTATTACCTCTGGAAACACCATATATTTT. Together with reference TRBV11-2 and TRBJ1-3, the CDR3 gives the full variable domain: EAGVAQSPRYKIIEKRQSVAFWCNPISGHATLYWYQQILGQGPKLLIQFQNNGVVDDSQLPKDRFSAERLKGVDSTLKIQPAKLEDSAVYLCASSSITSGNTIYFGEGSWLTVV.